This T cell receptor (beta chain) was captured by sequencing in a study of CD8+ T cells in alopecia areata. The treatment: oral pan-JAK inhibitor, 5-10 mg twice daily. Alopecia areata patients provided lesional scalp punch biopsies and peripheral blood. Overall study findings and caveats: One nonresponder makes the tie between baseline CD8+ expansion and response uncertain. Scalp data also include sequences from resident alphabeta T cells of normal skin.

TCR sequencing used cDNA made by reverse transcription of extracted RNA. Clones were sequenced by immunoSEQ multiplex PCR, and TCRdb holds only the in-frame ones, with some missing. Among about 210,000 clones listed, over 60% were seen once. For this clone: The antigen is unknown.

This clonotype was sampled from a human donor with alopecia areata. The material was CD4+ T cells sorted from blood, obtained around week 46, from a patient treated with tofacitinib.

CDR3: CSVFKAGYTF. CDR3 DNA sequence: TGCAGCGTTTTTAAGGCTGGCTACACCTTC. The V call is TRBV29-1, the J call TRBJ1-2; D not resolved. Between the trimmed V and J ends, which lost 5 bases and 7 bases, there was a span of 8 bases. The germline gives CDR1 SQVTM, CDR2 ANQGSEA. CDR3 length: 10 residues.